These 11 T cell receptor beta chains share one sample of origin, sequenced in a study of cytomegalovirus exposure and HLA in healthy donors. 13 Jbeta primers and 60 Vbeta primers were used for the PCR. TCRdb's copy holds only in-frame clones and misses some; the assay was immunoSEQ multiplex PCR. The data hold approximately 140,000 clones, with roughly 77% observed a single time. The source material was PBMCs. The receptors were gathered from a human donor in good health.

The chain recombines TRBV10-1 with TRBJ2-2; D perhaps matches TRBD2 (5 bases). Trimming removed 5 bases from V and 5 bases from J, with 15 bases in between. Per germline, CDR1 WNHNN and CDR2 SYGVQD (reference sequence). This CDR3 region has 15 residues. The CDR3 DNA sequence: TGCGCCAGCAGTTCGGTTGAGGGTAGAACCGGGGAGCTGTTTTTT. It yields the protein CASSSVEGRTGELFF.

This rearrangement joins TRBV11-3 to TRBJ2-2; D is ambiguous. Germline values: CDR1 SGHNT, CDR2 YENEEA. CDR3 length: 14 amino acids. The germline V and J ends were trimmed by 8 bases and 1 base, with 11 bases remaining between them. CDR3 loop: CASRITQNTGELFF. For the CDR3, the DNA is TGTGCCAGCCGAATTACACAGAACACCGGGGAGCTGTTTTTT.

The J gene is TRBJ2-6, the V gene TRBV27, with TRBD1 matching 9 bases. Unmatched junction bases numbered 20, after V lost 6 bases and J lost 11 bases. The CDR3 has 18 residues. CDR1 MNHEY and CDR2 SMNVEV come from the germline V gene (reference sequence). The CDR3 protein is CASSSLQGTRTGEDVLTF. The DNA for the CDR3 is TGTGCCAGCAGCTCCTTACAGGGAACCAGGACAGGGGAGGACGTCCTGACTTTC.

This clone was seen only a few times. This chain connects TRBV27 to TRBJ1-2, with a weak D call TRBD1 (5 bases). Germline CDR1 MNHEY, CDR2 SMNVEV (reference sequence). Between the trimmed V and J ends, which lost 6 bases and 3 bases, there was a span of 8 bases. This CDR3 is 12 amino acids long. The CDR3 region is CASRGTHYGYTF. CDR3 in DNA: TGTGCCAGCAGGGGGACTCACTATGGCTACACCTTC.

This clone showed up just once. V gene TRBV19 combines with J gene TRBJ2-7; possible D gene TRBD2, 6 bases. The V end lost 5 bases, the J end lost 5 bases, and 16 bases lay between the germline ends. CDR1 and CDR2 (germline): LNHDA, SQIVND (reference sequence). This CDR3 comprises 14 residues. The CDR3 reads CASSEGTQRNEQYF. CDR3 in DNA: TGTGCCAGTAGTGAGGGGACTCAGAGGAACGAGCAGTACTTC.

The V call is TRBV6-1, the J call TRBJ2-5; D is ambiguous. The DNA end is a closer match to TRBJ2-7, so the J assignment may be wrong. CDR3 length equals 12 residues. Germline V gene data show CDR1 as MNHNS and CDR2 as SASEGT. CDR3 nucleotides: TGTGCCAGCAGAATGCAAACTAACGAGCAGTACTTC. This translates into CASRMQTNEQYF.

CDR3 sequence (DNA): TGTGCCAGCTTCGGGGGGATGGAGACCCAGTACTTC. This encodes CASFGGMETQYF. The gene calls are TRBV28 and TRBJ2-5, with 7 bases that match TRBD2. The V gene's germline CDR1 is MDHEN and CDR2 SYDVKM. V dropped 8 bases and J dropped 5; count of bases not matched to a gene: 5. This CDR3 contains 12 residues.

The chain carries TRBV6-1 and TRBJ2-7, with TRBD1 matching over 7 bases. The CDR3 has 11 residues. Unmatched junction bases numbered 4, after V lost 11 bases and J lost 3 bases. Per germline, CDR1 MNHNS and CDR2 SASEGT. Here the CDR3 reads CASRDSYEQYF. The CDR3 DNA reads TGTGCCTCCCGGGACAGCTACGAGCAGTACTTC.

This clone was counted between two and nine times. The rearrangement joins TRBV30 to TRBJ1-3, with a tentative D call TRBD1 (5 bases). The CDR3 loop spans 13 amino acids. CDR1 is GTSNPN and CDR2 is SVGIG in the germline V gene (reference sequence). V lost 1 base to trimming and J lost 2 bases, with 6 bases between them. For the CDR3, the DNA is TGTGCCTGGAGTGCAGGGACTGGAAACACCATATATTTT. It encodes CAWSAGTGNTIYF.

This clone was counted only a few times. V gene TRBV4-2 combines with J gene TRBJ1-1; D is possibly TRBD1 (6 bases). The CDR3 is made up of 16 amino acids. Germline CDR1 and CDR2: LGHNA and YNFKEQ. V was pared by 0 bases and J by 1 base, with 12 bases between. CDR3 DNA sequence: TGTGCCAGCAGCCAAGAAGGGGGGGCTCGGAACACTGAAGCTTTCTTT. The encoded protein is CASSQEGGARNTEAFF.

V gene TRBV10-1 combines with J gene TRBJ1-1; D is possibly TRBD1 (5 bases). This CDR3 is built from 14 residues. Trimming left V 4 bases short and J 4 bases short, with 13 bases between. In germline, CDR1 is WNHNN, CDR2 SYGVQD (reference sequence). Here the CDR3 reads CASSATDMTTEAFF. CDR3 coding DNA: TGCGCCAGCAGTGCGACAGACATGACCACTGAAGCTTTCTTT.